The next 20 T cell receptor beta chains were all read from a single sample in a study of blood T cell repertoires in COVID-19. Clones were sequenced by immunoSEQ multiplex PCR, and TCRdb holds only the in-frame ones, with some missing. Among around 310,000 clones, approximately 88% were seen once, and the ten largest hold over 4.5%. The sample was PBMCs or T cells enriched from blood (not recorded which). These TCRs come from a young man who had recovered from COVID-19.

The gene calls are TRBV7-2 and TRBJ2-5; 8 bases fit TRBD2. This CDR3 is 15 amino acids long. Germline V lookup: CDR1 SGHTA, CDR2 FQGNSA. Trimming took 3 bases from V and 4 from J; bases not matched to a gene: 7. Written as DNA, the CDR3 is TGTGCCAGCAGCTTGAGCGGGGGAGGGGCAGAGACCCAGTACTTC. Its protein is CASSLSGGGAETQYF.

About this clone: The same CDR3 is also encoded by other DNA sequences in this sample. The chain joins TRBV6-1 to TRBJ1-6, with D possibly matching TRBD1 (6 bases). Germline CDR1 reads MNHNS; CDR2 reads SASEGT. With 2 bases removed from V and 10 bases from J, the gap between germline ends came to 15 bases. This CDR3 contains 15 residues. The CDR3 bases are TGTGCCAGCAGTGAATTGGGGGCGGGGGACTCACCCCTCCACTTT. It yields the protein CASSELGAGDSPLHF.

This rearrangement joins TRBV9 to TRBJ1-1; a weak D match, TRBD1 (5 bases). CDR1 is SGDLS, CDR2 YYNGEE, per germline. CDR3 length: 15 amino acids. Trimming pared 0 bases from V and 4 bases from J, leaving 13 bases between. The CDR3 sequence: CASSVAQGWGTEAFF. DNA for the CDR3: TGTGCCAGCAGCGTAGCGCAGGGTTGGGGCACTGAAGCTTTCTTT.

The chain's CDR3 is CASGRDTSYEQYF. CDR3 nucleotides: TGTGCTAGTGGCCGGGACACTTCCTACGAGCAGTACTTC. The V and J genes are TRBV12-5 and TRBJ2-7; tentatively, D is TRBD1 (6 bases). Germline CDR1 LGHNT, CDR2 FRNRAP. The CDR3 loop spans 13 amino acids. The germline V and J ends were trimmed by 6 bases and 1 base, with 10 bases remaining between them.

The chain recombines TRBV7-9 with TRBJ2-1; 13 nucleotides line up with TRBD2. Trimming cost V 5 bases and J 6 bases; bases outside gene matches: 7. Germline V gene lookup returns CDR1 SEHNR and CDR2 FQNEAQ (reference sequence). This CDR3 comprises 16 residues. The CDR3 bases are TGTGCCAGCAGCCCCTTACTAGCGGGGGGGAGCAATGAGCAGTTCTTC. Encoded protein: CASSPLLAGGSNEQFF.

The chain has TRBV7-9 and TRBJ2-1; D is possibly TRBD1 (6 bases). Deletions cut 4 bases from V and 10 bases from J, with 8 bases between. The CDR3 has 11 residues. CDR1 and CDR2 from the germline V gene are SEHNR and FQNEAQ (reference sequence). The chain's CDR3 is CASSSGTEQFF. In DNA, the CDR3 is TGTGCCAGCAGCTCCGGGACAGAGCAGTTCTTC. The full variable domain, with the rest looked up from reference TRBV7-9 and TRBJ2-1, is DTGVSQNPRHKITKRGQNVTFRCDPISEHNRLYWYRQTLGQGPEFLTYFQNEAQLEKSRLLSDRFSAERPKGSFSTLEIQRTEQGDSAMYLCASSSGTEQFFGPGTRLTVL.

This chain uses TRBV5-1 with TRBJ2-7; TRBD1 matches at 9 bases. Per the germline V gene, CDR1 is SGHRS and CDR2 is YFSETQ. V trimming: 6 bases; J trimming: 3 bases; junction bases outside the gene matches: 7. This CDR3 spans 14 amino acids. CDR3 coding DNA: TGCGCCAGCAAACAGGGGGCTTTCAACTACGAGCAGTACTTC. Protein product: CASKQGAFNYEQYF.

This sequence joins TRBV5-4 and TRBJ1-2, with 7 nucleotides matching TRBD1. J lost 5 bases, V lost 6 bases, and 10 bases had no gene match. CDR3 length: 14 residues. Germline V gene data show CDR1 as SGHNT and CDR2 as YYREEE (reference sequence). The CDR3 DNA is TGTGCCAGCACCCGCCGCCCAGGGGGTTATGGCTACACCTTC. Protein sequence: CASTRRPGGYGYTF.

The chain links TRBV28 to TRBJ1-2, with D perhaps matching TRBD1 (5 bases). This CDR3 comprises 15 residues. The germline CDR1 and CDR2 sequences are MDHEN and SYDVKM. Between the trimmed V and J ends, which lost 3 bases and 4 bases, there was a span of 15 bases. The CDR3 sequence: CASSLPTGASYGYTF. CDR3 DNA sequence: TGTGCCAGCAGTTTGCCGACTGGGGCGAGCTATGGCTACACCTTC.

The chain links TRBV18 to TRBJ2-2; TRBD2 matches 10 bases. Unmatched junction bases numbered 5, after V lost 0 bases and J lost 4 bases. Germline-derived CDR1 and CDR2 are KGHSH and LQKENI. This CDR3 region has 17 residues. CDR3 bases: TGTGCCAGCTCACCACCGATGCTAGCGGGGGTCACCGGGGAGCTGTTTTTT. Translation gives CASSPPMLAGVTGELFF.

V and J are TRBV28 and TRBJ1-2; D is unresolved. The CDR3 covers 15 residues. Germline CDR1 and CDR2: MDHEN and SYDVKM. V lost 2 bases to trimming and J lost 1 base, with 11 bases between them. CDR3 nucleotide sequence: TGTGCCAGCAGTTTACGGTACAGCCTTAACTATGGCTACACCTTC. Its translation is CASSLRYSLNYGYTF.

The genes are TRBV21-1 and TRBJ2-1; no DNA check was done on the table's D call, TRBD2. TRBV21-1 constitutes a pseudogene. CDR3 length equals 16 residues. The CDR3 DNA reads TGTGCCAGCAGCAGGGTAGGGACTAGCGAACCCCATGAGCAGTTCTTC. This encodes CASSRVGTSEPHEQFF.

As DNA, the CDR3 is TGTGCCAGCAGTACGGCCCTACAGGGGAACACCATATATTTT. As protein: CASSTALQGNTIYF. The V and J genes are TRBV6-5 and TRBJ1-3, with 7 positions matching TRBD1. CDR1 MNHEY and CDR2 SVGAGI come from the germline V gene. This CDR3 region has 14 residues. V gave up 5 bases and J gave up 7 bases; unmatched junction bases: 8.

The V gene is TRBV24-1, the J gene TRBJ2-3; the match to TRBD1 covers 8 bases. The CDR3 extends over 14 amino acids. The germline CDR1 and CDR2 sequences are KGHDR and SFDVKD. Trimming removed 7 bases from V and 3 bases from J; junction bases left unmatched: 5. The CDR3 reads CATSRDRKTDTQYF. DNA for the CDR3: TGTGCCACCAGCCGGGACAGGAAAACAGATACGCAGTATTTT.

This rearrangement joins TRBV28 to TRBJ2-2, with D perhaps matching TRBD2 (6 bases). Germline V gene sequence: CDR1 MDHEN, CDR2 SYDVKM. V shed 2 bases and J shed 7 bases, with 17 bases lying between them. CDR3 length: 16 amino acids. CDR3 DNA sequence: TGTGCCAGCAGTTTAACGCTAGCGACCCACGGCGGGGAGCTGTTTTTT. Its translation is CASSLTLATHGGELFF.

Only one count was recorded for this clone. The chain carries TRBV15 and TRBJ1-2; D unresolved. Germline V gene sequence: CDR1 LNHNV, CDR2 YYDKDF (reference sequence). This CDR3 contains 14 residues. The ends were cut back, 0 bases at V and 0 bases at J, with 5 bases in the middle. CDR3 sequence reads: CATSRDQANYGYTF. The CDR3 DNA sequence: TGTGCCACCAGCAGAGATCAGGCTAACTATGGCTACACCTTC.

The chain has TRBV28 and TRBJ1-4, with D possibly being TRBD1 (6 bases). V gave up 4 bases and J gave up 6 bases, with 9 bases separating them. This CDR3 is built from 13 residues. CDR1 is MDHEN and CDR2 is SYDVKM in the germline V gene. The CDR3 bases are TGTGCCAGCAGTTCATACAGGGATGAAAAACTGTTTTTT. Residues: CASSSYRDEKLFF.

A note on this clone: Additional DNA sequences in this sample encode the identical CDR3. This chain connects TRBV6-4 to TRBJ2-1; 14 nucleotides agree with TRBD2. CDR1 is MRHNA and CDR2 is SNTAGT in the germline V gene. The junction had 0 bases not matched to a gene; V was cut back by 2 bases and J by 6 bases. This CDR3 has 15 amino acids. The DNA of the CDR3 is TGTGCCAGCAGTGACGGGACTAGCGGGGGCAATGAGCAGTTCTTC. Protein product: CASSDGTSGGNEQFF.

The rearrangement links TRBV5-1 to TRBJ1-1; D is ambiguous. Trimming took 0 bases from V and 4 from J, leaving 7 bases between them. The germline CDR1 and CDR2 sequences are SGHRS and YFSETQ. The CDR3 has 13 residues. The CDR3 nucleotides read TGCGCCAGCAGCTTGGACAGTCTCACTGAAGCTTTCTTT. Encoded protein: CASSLDSLTEAFF.

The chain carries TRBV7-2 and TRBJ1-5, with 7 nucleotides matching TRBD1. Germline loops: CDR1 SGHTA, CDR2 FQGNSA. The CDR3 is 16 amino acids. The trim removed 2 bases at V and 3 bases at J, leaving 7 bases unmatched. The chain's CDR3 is CASSLLHRGDNQPQHF. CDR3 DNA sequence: TGTGCCAGCAGCTTACTACACAGGGGTGACAATCAGCCCCAGCATTTT.